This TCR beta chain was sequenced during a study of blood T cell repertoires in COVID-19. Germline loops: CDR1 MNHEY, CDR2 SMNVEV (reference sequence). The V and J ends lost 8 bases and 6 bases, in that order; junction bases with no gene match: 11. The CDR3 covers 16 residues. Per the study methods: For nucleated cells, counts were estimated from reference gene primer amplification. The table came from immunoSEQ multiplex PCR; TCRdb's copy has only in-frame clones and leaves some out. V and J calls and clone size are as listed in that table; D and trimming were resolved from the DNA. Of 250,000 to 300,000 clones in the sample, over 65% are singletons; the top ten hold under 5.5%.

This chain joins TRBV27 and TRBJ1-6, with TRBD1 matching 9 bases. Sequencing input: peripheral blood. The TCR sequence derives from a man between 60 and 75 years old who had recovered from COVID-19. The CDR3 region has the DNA TGTGCCAGCGGGAGAATACAGGGGGCCGGTAATTCACCCCTCCACTTT. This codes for CASGRIQGAGNSPLHF.